This is a list of T cell receptor beta chains from one sample in a study of blood T cell repertoires in COVID-19. Generated by immunoSEQ multiplex PCR, the TCRdb table keeps only in-frame clones and is missing some. The repertoire has about 200,000 clones, about 93% of them found once; the top ten carry 0.76%. Sequencing input: peripheral blood. These TCRs come from a man aged 25 to 45 with COVID-19, enrolled during active disease. Both conserved end residues are part of each CDR3. Fields, in order: D gene, J gene, clone size, V gene, CDR3 protein, CDR3 DNA. A D gene is named only where the DNA matches it firmly. Size is stated for part of the rows, as once, few or many counts, or as a class when the clone is expanded.

D gene: TRBD1; J gene: TRBJ2-5; clone size: -; V gene: TRBV28; CDR3 protein: CASSFQVGQGAAGARETQYF; CDR3 DNA: TGTGCCAGCAGTTTTCAAGTGGGACAGGGGGCGGCGGGGGCTAGGGAGACCCAGTACTTC
D gene: TRBD1; J gene: TRBJ1-2; clone size: -; V gene: TRBV7-9; CDR3 protein: CASSLGTTGNYGYTF; CDR3 DNA: TGTGCCAGCAGCTTAGGAACGACAGGGAACTATGGCTACACCTTC
D gene: TRBD1; J gene: TRBJ2-7; clone size: -; V gene: TRBV3-1/TRBV3-2; CDR3 protein: CASSLTTGQGIYEQYF; CDR3 DNA: TGTGCCAGCAGCCTGACCACCGGACAGGGGATTTACGAGCAGTACTTC
D gene: TRBD1; J gene: TRBJ1-4; clone size: -; V gene: TRBV30; CDR3 protein: CAWGTGNNEKLFF; CDR3 DNA: TGTGCCTGGGGGACAGGGAACAATGAAAAACTGTTTTTT
D gene: -; J gene: TRBJ1-2; clone size: once; V gene: TRBV5-6; CDR3 protein: CASRDSDYYGYTF; CDR3 DNA: TGTGCCAGCAGGGACAGCGATTACTATGGCTACACCTTC
D gene: -; J gene: TRBJ1-2; clone size: -; V gene: TRBV7-9; CDR3 protein: CASSLTAYGYTF; CDR3 DNA: TGTGCCAGCAGCTTGACAGCTTATGGCTACACCTTC
D gene: -; J gene: TRBJ2-3; clone size: -; V gene: TRBV18; CDR3 protein: CASSPPGGTNTQYF; CDR3 DNA: TGTGCCAGCTCACCACCTGGGGGGACCAATACGCAGTATTTT
D gene: -; J gene: TRBJ2-5; clone size: -; V gene: TRBV5-1; CDR3 protein: CASSRQRQETQYF; CDR3 DNA: TGCGCCAGCAGCAGACAGAGACAAGAGACCCAGTACTTC
D gene: -; J gene: TRBJ2-7; clone size: -; V gene: TRBV6-2/TRBV6-3; CDR3 protein: CASSYSRTYEQYF; CDR3 DNA: TGTGCCAGCAGTTACTCGAGGACCTACGAGCAGTACTTC
D gene: TRBD1; J gene: TRBJ1-4; clone size: -; V gene: TRBV4-1; CDR3 protein: CASDTGQGSEKLFF; CDR3 DNA: TGCGCCAGTGATACGGGACAGGGTAGTGAAAAACTGTTTTTT
D gene: -; J gene: TRBJ1-2; clone size: -; V gene: TRBV6-6; CDR3 protein: CASSLLRGGNYGYTF; CDR3 DNA: TGTGCCAGCAGTCTATTACGGGGAGGGAACTATGGCTACACCTTC
D gene: TRBD1; J gene: TRBJ1-5; clone size: -; V gene: TRBV5-1; CDR3 protein: CASSWGDRDNQPQHF; CDR3 DNA: TGCGCCAGCAGCTGGGGGGACAGAGACAATCAGCCCCAGCATTTT
D gene: -; J gene: TRBJ1-2; clone size: -; V gene: TRBV9; CDR3 protein: CASSVQGLGDGYTF; CDR3 DNA: TGTGCCAGCAGCGTACAGGGGTTGGGGGATGGCTACACCTTC
D gene: -; J gene: TRBJ2-3; clone size: -; V gene: TRBV7-6; CDR3 protein: CASSLGIKDTQYF; CDR3 DNA: TGTGCCAGCAGCCTCGGGATCAAAGATACGCAGTATTTT
D gene: TRBD1; J gene: TRBJ1-1; clone size: -; V gene: TRBV20-1; CDR3 protein: CSASNRGNTEAFF; CDR3 DNA: TGCAGTGCTAGTAACAGGGGGAACACTGAAGCTTTCTTT
D gene: -; J gene: TRBJ2-7; clone size: -; V gene: TRBV12-1; CDR3 protein: CASSRTHRGRTYEQYF; CDR3 DNA: TGTGCCAGCAGCCGTACCCACAGGGGGCGAACCTACGAGCAGTACTTC
D gene: TRBD1; J gene: TRBJ1-1; clone size: -; V gene: TRBV11-2; CDR3 protein: CASSLVLLTGEAFF; CDR3 DNA: TGTGCCAGCAGCTTAGTGCTCTTGACAGGGGAAGCTTTCTTT
D gene: -; J gene: TRBJ2-3; clone size: -; V gene: TRBV9; CDR3 protein: CASSAVAHLTDTQYF; CDR3 DNA: TGTGCCAGCAGCGCAGTAGCACATCTCACAGATACGCAGTATTTT
D gene: -; J gene: TRBJ2-3; clone size: once; V gene: TRBV19; CDR3 protein: CASSMTRDTTPADTQYF; CDR3 DNA: TGTGCCAGTAGTATGACCCGGGACACTACCCCCGCAGATACGCAGTATTTT
D gene: -; J gene: TRBJ1-2; clone size: -; V gene: TRBV2; CDR3 protein: CASSAITGSHYGYTF; CDR3 DNA: TGTGCCAGCAGTGCAATTACAGGGTCCCACTATGGCTACACCTTC
D gene: TRBD1; J gene: TRBJ2-3; clone size: -; V gene: TRBV7-9; CDR3 protein: CASSSGNTGVSTDTQYF; CDR3 DNA: TGTGCCAGCAGCTCAGGGAACACAGGGGTAAGCACAGATACGCAGTATTTT
D gene: TRBD1; J gene: TRBJ2-7; clone size: -; V gene: TRBV9; CDR3 protein: CASSLDGTGAYEQYF; CDR3 DNA: TGTGCCAGCAGCCTGGACGGGACAGGGGCCTACGAGCAGTACTTC
D gene: TRBD1; J gene: TRBJ2-5; clone size: -; V gene: TRBV25-1; CDR3 protein: CASSGVTGAIETQYF; CDR3 DNA: TGTGCCAGCAGTGGGGTGACAGGGGCGATCGAGACCCAGTACTTC
D gene: -; J gene: TRBJ2-1; clone size: -; V gene: TRBV12-3/TRBV12-4; CDR3 protein: CASSLVENEQFF; CDR3 DNA: TGTGCCAGCAGTTTAGTCGAGAATGAGCAGTTCTTC
D gene: -; J gene: TRBJ2-5; clone size: -; V gene: TRBV5-1; CDR3 protein: CASSLTVQETQYF; CDR3 DNA: TGCGCCAGCAGCTTGACAGTCCAAGAGACCCAGTACTTC
D gene: -; J gene: TRBJ1-5; clone size: -; V gene: TRBV19; CDR3 protein: CASSISRGGSNQPQHF; CDR3 DNA: TGTGCCAGTAGTATATCAAGGGGTGGGAGCAATCAGCCCCAGCATTTT
D gene: TRBD1; J gene: TRBJ1-2; clone size: -; V gene: TRBV5-1; CDR3 protein: CASRKWDRGNYGYTF; CDR3 DNA: TGCGCCAGCAGGAAATGGGACAGAGGAAACTATGGCTACACCTTC
D gene: -; J gene: TRBJ1-2; clone size: -; V gene: TRBV2; CDR3 protein: CASSEGTGRGGYTF; CDR3 DNA: TGTGCCAGCAGTGAAGGAACAGGGAGAGGTGGCTACACCTTC
D gene: TRBD2; J gene: TRBJ2-7; clone size: -; V gene: TRBV14; CDR3 protein: CASSQSILAAFYEQYF; CDR3 DNA: TGTGCCAGCAGCCAATCCATCCTAGCGGCGTTCTACGAGCAGTACTTC
D gene: -; J gene: TRBJ1-4; clone size: -; V gene: TRBV5-1; CDR3 protein: CASTPGTNEKLFF; CDR3 DNA: TGCGCCAGCACCCCAGGGACAAATGAAAAACTGTTTTTT
D gene: -; J gene: TRBJ1-1; clone size: -; V gene: TRBV3-1/TRBV3-2; CDR3 protein: CASSQITDTEAFF; CDR3 DNA: TGTGCCAGCAGCCAAATAACAGACACTGAAGCTTTCTTT
D gene: TRBD1; J gene: TRBJ2-1; clone size: -; V gene: TRBV3-1/TRBV3-2; CDR3 protein: CASSQGLTGPLYNEQFF; CDR3 DNA: TGTGCCAGCAGTCAGGGCCTGACAGGGCCCCTCTACAATGAGCAGTTCTTC
D gene: TRBD1; J gene: TRBJ1-1; clone size: -; V gene: TRBV19; CDR3 protein: CASSSWTGGNTEAFF; CDR3 DNA: TGTGCCAGTAGTTCATGGACAGGGGGCAACACTGAAGCTTTCTTT
D gene: TRBD2; J gene: TRBJ2-1; clone size: -; V gene: TRBV13; CDR3 protein: CASSGTSGEGEQFF; CDR3 DNA: TGTGCCAGCAGCGGGACTAGCGGGGAAGGGGAGCAGTTCTTC
D gene: TRBD1; J gene: TRBJ1-2; clone size: -; V gene: TRBV9; CDR3 protein: CASSAGTGGDYGYTF; CDR3 DNA: TGTGCCAGCAGCGCTGGGACAGGTGGGGACTATGGCTACACCTTC
D gene: TRBD1; J gene: TRBJ1-6; clone size: -; V gene: TRBV28; CDR3 protein: CASSSTSGGNSPLHF; CDR3 DNA: TGTGCCAGCAGTTCTACATCAGGGGGCAATTCACCCCTCCACTTT
D gene: -; J gene: TRBJ2-2; clone size: once; V gene: TRBV15; CDR3 protein: CATSRDLMEAASTELFF; CDR3 DNA: TGTGCCACCAGCAGAGATCTTATGGAGGCCGCCTCAACGGAGCTGTTTTTT
D gene: -; J gene: TRBJ2-7; clone size: -; V gene: TRBV27; CDR3 protein: CASSQKKRALSYEQYF; CDR3 DNA: TGTGCCAGCAGTCAAAAGAAGAGGGCCCTCTCCTACGAGCAGTACTTC
D gene: -; J gene: TRBJ1-6; clone size: -; V gene: TRBV5-1; CDR3 protein: CASSSRTGNSPLHF; CDR3 DNA: TGCGCCAGCAGCTCCCGGACCGGGAACTCACCCCTCCACTTT
D gene: -; J gene: TRBJ2-7; clone size: -; V gene: TRBV7-9; CDR3 protein: CASSRNSYEQYF; CDR3 DNA: TGTGCCAGCAGCAGAAACAGCTACGAGCAGTACTTC
D gene: -; J gene: TRBJ1-5; clone size: -; V gene: TRBV5-1; CDR3 protein: CASSLGLNSNQPQHF; CDR3 DNA: TGCGCCAGCAGCTTGGGCCTAAATAGCAATCAGCCCCAGCATTTT
D gene: TRBD1; J gene: TRBJ1-1; clone size: -; V gene: TRBV7-6; CDR3 protein: CASSFPGQGELNTEAFF; CDR3 DNA: TGTGCCAGCAGCTTCCCGGGACAGGGGGAGCTGAACACTGAAGCTTTCTTT
D gene: -; J gene: TRBJ1-1; clone size: -; V gene: TRBV6-1; CDR3 protein: CASSERGTEAFF; CDR3 DNA: TGTGCCAGCAGTGAAAGGGGTACTGAAGCTTTCTTT
D gene: -; J gene: TRBJ1-3; clone size: -; V gene: TRBV10-2; CDR3 protein: CATRSEGAGNTIYF; CDR3 DNA: TGCGCCACCCGGAGTGAAGGGGCTGGAAACACCATATATTTT
D gene: TRBD1; J gene: TRBJ1-5; clone size: -; V gene: TRBV6-5; CDR3 protein: CASSSGTGGQPQHF; CDR3 DNA: TGTGCCAGCAGTTCCGGGACAGGGGGCCAGCCCCAGCATTTT